This T cell receptor beta chain stems from a study of identical twins. Study-level results: Models underestimated how often monozygotic twins shared out-of-frame TCR alpha. Within twin pairs, the out-of-frame alpha sequences they shared showed excess low generation probability.

One entry per CDR3 protein results from TCRdb running MiXCR on the 5' RACE reads. There are 500,000 to 550,000 distinct CDR3 sequences in the sample; around 20% occur only once, and under 0.95% lies in the top ten. V gave up 0 bases and J gave up 0 bases, with 10 bases separating them. Germline loops: CDR1 SGHRS, CDR2 YFSETQ. CDR3 length: 16 amino acids. Remarks on this clonotype: Its antigen is unknown.

The data also belong to a second study, concerning T cells expressing NK-cell markers. Per that paper: The study found these clonotypes also leading the CD3+CD56-NKG2C+ fraction in a few donors.

The specimen sequenced was CD4+ T cells sorted from blood. This clonotype was sampled from a woman under 30 in good health. V gene TRBV5-1 combines with J gene TRBJ2-1; D remains ambiguous. The CDR3 reads CASSLADKSSYNEQFF. The CDR3, as DNA: TGCGCCAGCAGCTTGGCCGACAAGAGCTCCTACAATGAGCAGTTCTTC.